Below, one T cell receptor beta chain is given with its context. The specificity of this receptor is unknown. No clone much larger than this one lies a single base away; base qualities are absent. A second Seattle source provided samples from volunteer blood donors who had recovered from COVID-19. Collaborating institutions collected whole blood in K2EDTA tubes following their own protocols. For TCRbeta analysis, collaborators shipped samples in one of three forms: frozen whole blood, isolated PBMCs, or DNA extracted from either of those sample types. The immunoSEQ Assay, a bias-controlled multiplex PCR, was used to amplify TCRbeta CDR3 regions from genomic DNA. In the original analysis: The number of nucleated cells in each sample was estimated from the amplification of reference gene primers within the assay. To quantify the absolute abundance of each unique TCRbeta CDR3 rearrangement, sequence reads were collapsed and filtered. Productive Simpson clonality was computed per sample as the square root of Simpson's diversity index over productive rearrangements. This immuneACCESS table, as held by TCRdb, lists in-frame sequences with V and J called but not all clones. Of the missing ones, under half trace to an unresolved V gene in checked studies; the others have no known cause. The V and J calls and clone size are taken from that table; D and trimming were inferred from the DNA. In this sample the table shows 250,000 to 350,000 clones, roughly 87% of which occur a single time. The ten largest account for about 2.2% of the sample.

This entry is derived from a study of blood T cell repertoires in COVID-19 (dated by TCRdb to about 2020). General notes on the study: The collaborator samples originated in the United States, Italy and Spain and spanned the acute and convalescent phases of COVID-19. The repertoires were released in a freely available public database intended as a resource for research on the immune response to SARS-CoV-2. The samples were drawn from two sources: the first 160 participants of the ongoing ImmuneRACE study, and 1,000 to 1,500 subjects contributed by 6 global collaborators. The material from the prospective study consisted of cDNA or gDNA derived from T cells, B-cell-depleted T cells, or PBMCs. The sample metadata nearly always contained a de-identified subject ID, COVID-19 status, age in years and sex. Deeply sampled blood TCRbeta repertoires from subjects exposed to, actively infected with, or recovered from COVID-19 were included in the dataset. Where available, HLA class I and class II types were taken from metadata supplied by the sample provider and were not determined by assay-based typing. Broader findings and caveats from the paper: How much clinical and demographic metadata was included differed by source and by participant, and the metadata was provided uncurated.

Sequenced input: peripheral blood. This receptor was taken from a woman aged 45-65 years who had recovered from COVID-19.

The CDR3 reads CASSLRGHNEQFF. The sequenced DNA: TGCGCCAGCAGCTTAAGGGGCCACAATGAGCAGTTCTTC. Rearrangement joined TRBV5-1 to TRBJ2-1; the D gene is possibly TRBD1, with 5 bases matching. For CDR1 and CDR2, the germline V gene lists SGHRS and YFSETQ. Trimming costs V 2 bases and J 5 bases, and their ends lie 8 bases apart. The CDR3 sequence holds 13 residues, the cysteine and phenylalanine included. This entry keeps only the CDR3 DNA: 39 bases, framed from base 1.